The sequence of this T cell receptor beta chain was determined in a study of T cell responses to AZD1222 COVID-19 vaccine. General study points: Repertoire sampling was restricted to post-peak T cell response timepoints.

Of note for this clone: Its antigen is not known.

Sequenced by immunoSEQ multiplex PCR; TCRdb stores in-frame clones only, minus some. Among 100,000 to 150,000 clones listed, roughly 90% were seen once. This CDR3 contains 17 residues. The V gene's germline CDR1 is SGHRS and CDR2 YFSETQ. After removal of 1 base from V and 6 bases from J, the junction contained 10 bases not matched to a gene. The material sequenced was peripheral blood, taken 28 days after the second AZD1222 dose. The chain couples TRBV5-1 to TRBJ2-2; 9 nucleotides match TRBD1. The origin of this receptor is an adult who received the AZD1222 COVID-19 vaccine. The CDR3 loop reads CASSLPTGTGWAGELFF. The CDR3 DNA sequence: TGCGCCAGCAGCTTGCCGACCGGGACAGGGTGGGCCGGGGAGCTGTTTTTT.